This entry is about one TCR beta chain. Other DNA sequences in this specimen translate into the identical CDR3. The CDR3 has 13 amino acids. Germline trimming cut 8 bases from V and 2 bases from J; bases unmatched to any gene: 3. Germline V gene sequence: CDR1 SNHLY, CDR2 FYNNEI. The assay was immunoSEQ multiplex PCR, and TCRdb's table has in-frame clones only and misses some. The sample includes fewer than 350,000 clones, around 88% of them seen just once. This specimen comes from a study of blood T cell repertoires in COVID-19. Overall study context: There were acute and convalescent COVID-19 samples, and they came from the United States, Italy and Spain.

This clonotype was sampled from a woman in her sixties or seventies with COVID-19, enrolled during active disease. The genes are TRBV2 and TRBJ1-1, with 9 bases matching TRBD1. The source material was peripheral blood. Written as DNA, the CDR3 is TGTGCCAGCTCGGACAGGGGCAACACTGAAGCTTTCTTT. Protein product: CASSDRGNTEAFF.